The 6 T cell receptor beta chains below all came from one sample that was sequenced in a study of cytomegalovirus exposure and HLA in healthy donors. PCR was performed using 60 Vbeta and 13 Jbeta primers. Assay used: immunoSEQ multiplex PCR; TCRdb lists only in-frame clones, some missing. The sample has roughly 48,000 clones, roughly 73% seen once; the top ten hold under 3%. Sequenced sample: PBMCs. Receptor source: a man aged 18 to 35 in good health and CMV-seronegative.

This clone was recorded a few times. The chain links TRBV29-1 to TRBJ1-3; weak D call: TRBD1 (5 bases). In germline, CDR1 is SQVTM, CDR2 ANQGSEA. The CDR3 covers 15 residues. The V and J ends lost 4 bases and 1 base respectively, with 14 bases between them. The CDR3 sequence is CSVGQPEGSGNTIYF. The CDR3 DNA is TGCAGCGTTGGACAGCCGGAGGGATCTGGAAACACCATATATTTT.

The sample holds a few counts of this clone. The chain is built from TRBV5-4 and TRBJ2-7, with D tentatively TRBD1 (5 bases). From germline, CDR1 is SGHNT and CDR2 YYREEE (reference sequence). The ends were cut back, 3 bases at V and 0 bases at J, with 7 bases in the middle. The CDR3 sequence is 13 residues long. CDR3 DNA sequence: TGTGCCAGCAGCTCAGACAGCTCCTACGAGCAGTACTTC. It codes for CASSSDSSYEQYF.

The chain carries TRBV4-2 and TRBJ2-1; 8 bases are shared with TRBD2. CDR3 length: 16 residues. The V gene's germline CDR1 is LGHNA and CDR2 YNFKEQ. J was trimmed by 3 bases and V by 2 bases; bases with no gene match: 6. The CDR3 reads CASSQITGGLYNEQFF. As DNA, the CDR3 is TGTGCCAGCAGCCAAATAACGGGAGGGCTCTACAATGAGCAGTTCTTC.

The chain couples TRBV28 to TRBJ2-7; TRBD1 aligns across 9 bases. Looked up from germline, CDR1 is MDHEN and CDR2 is SYDVKM. CDR3 length: 16 amino acids. The junction had 19 bases not matched to a gene; V was cut back by 3 bases and J by 13 bases. CDR3 sequence (DNA): TGTGCCAGCAGTTTCTCGCCCCCGGGACAGGGTGGGGGTCTTTACTTC. It codes for CASSFSPPGQGGGLYF.

Points on this clone: Mismatch with germline at one junction end may stem from a read error. V is TRBV7-7 and J is TRBJ2-1, with 9 bases fitting TRBD1. The CDR3 runs 15 residues. From germline, CDR1 is SSHAT and CDR2 FNYEAQ (reference sequence). As DNA, the CDR3 is TGTGCTAGCAGCTTGGGACAGGGTCCTTACAATGAGCAGTTCTTC. It codes for CASSLGQGPYNEQFF.

V usage is TRBV4-2 and J usage is TRBJ2-3, with TRBD2 matching over 8 bases. With V trimmed by 0 bases and J by 3 bases, 11 bases remained unmatched. Germline values: CDR1 LGHNA, CDR2 YNFKEQ. This CDR3 contains 18 residues. The DNA of the CDR3 is TGTGCCAGCAGCCAAGATAGGAAAACTAGCGGAAAGACAGATACGCAGTATTTT. This encodes CASSQDRKTSGKTDTQYF.